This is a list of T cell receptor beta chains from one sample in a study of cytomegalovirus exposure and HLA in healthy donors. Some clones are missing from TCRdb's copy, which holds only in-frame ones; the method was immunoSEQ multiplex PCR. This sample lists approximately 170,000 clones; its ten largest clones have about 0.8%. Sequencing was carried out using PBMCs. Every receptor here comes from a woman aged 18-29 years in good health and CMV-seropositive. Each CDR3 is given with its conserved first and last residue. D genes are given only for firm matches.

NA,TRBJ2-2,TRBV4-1,CASSQSFGTGELFF,TGCGCCAGCAGCCAAAGCTTTGGCACCGGGGAGCTGTTTTTT
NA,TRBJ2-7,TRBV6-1,CASSRLREPYEQYF,TGTGCCAGCAGTCGGCTCCGGGAGCCCTACGAGCAGTACTTC
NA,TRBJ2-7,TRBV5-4,CASSSTGYEQYF,TGTGCCAGCAGCTCCACCGGCTACGAGCAGTACTTC
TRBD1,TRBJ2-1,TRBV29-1,CSVEAGTGRTYNEQFF,TGCAGCGTTGAAGCAGGGACAGGGAGAACCTACAATGAGCAGTTCTTC
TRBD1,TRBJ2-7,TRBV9,CASSVGDRGSEQYF,TGTGCCAGCAGCGTAGGGGACAGGGGTTCCGAGCAGTACTTC
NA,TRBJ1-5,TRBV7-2,CASSSGPQPQHF,TGTGCCAGCAGCTCAGGCCCTCAGCCCCAGCATTTT
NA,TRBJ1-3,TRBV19,CASRGRDKRGNTIYF,TGTGCCAGCAGGGGACGGGACAAAAGGGGAAACACCATATATTTT
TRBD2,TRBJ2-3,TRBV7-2,CASSSRLAGGTDTQYF,TGTGCCAGCAGCTCCCGACTAGCGGGGGGCACAGATACGCAGTATTTT
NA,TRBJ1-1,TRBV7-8,CASRGQTGNTEAFF,TGTGCCAGCAGAGGCCAAACGGGGAACACTGAAGCTTTCTTT
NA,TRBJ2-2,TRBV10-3,CAISEILANTGELFF,TGTGCCATCAGTGAGATACTAGCGAACACCGGGGAGCTGTTTTTT
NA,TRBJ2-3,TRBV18,CASSPGIQAEGDTQYF,TGTGCCAGCTCACCCGGAATCCAGGCGGAGGGGGATACGCAGTATTTT
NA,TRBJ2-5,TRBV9,CASSVGVSAQETQYF,TGTGCCAGCAGCGTAGGGGTAAGCGCTCAAGAGACCCAGTACTTC
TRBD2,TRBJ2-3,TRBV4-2,CASSQGREADTQYF,TGTGCCAGCAGCCAAGGGCGGGAGGCAGATACGCAGTATTTT
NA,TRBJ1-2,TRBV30,CAWSRGFDGYTF,TGTGCCTGGAGTAGGGGGTTTGATGGCTACACCTTC
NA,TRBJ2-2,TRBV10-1,CASSAGGTGELFF,TGCGCCAGCAGTGCCGGAGGGACCGGGGAGCTGTTTTTT
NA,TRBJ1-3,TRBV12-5,CASGRAPFSGNTIYF,TGTGCTAGTGGCCGAGCCCCTTTCTCTGGAAACACCATATATTTT
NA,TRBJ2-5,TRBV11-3,CASSSLWDFQETQYF,TGTGCCAGCTCCTCTCTATGGGACTTCCAAGAGACCCAGTACTTC
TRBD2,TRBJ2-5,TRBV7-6,CASRRLAVAQETQYF,TGTGCCAGCAGACGACTAGCGGTAGCCCAAGAGACCCAGTACTTC
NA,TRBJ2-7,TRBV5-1,CASSLQGGDYEQYF,TGCGCCAGCAGCTTGCAGGGTGGGGACTACGAGCAGTACTTC
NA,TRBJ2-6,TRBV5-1,CATRTDQTLLLSGANVLTF,TGCGCCACCCGGACAGATCAGACCCTACTCCTTTCTGGGGCCAACGTCCTGACTTTC
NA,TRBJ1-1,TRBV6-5,CASSYSGGTTEAFF,TGTGCCAGCAGTTACTCGGGGGGGACCACTGAAGCTTTCTTT
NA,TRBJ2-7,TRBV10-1,CASSESKTTDEQYF,TGCGCCAGCAGTGAGTCCAAAACAACCGACGAGCAGTACTTC
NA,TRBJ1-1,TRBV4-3,CASSQDFTGWEAFF,TGCGCCAGCAGCCAGGACTTTACAGGGTGGGAAGCTTTCTTT
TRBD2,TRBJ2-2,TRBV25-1,CASSERTLAAGGELFF,TGTGCCAGCAGTGAAAGAACCCTAGCGGCAGGCGGGGAGCTGTTTTTT
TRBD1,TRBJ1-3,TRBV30,CAWAGGPVGNTIYF,TGTGCCTGGGCAGGGGGCCCGGTCGGAAACACCATATATTTT
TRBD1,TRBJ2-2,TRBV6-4,CASSLDRDTGELFF,TGTGCCAGCAGTCTGGACAGGGATACCGGGGAGCTGTTTTTT
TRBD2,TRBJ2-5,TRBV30,CAWSTGGAETQYF,TGTGCCTGGAGCACGGGGGGGGCGGAGACCCAGTACTTC
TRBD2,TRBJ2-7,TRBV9,CASSVAGGREQYF,TGTGCCAGCAGCGTAGCGGGGGGACGGGAGCAGTACTTC
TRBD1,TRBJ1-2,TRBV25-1,CASSAAGTGARGYTF,TGTGCCAGCAGTGCAGCCGGGACAGGGGCTCGTGGCTACACCTTC
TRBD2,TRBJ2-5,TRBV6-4,CARRDSRTSARGGQETQYF,TGTGCCAGACGAGACAGTCGAACTAGCGCGCGAGGAGGGCAAGAGACCCAGTACTTC
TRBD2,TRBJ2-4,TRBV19,CASKDGGGAAKNIQYF,TGTGCTAGTAAAGATGGCGGGGGGGCTGCCAAAAACATTCAGTACTTC
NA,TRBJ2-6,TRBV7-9,CASSSSPKSSGANVLAF,TGTGCCAGCAGCTCCTCGCCCAAAAGCTCTGGGGCCAACGTCCTGGCTTTC
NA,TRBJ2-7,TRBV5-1,CASSDQPNSYEQYF,TGCGCCAGCAGCGACCAACCAAACAGCTACGAGCAGTACTTC
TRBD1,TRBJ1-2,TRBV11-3,CASSQGAYGYTF,TGTGCCAGCAGCCAGGGGGCCTATGGCTACACCTTC
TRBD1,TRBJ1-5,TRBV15,CATRQGELGNQPQHF,TGTGCCACTAGACAGGGGGAGTTGGGCAATCAGCCCCAGCATTTT
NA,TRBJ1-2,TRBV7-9,CASSGGDTNYGYTF,TGTGCCAGCAGCGGGGGGGACACAAACTATGGCTACACCTTC
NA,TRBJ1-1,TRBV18,CASSPRTENTEAFF,TGTGCCAGCTCACCCAGGACAGAAAACACTGAAGCTTTCTTT
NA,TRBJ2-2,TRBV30,CAWSVVRSGAGELFF,TGTGCCTGGAGTGTTGTTCGATCAGGGGCCGGGGAGCTGTTTTTT
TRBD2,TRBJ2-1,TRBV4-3,CASSRRTSGSYNEQFF,TGCGCCAGCAGCCGGAGGACTAGCGGGTCCTACAATGAGCAGTTCTTC
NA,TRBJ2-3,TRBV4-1,CASSQDQLDTQYF,TGCGCCAGCAGCCAAGATCAACTGGATACGCAGTATTTT
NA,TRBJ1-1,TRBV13,CASSPIQGSAFF,TGTGCCAGCAGCCCAATTCAGGGATCGGCTTTCTTT
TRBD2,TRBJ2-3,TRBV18,CASSPGTSDTQYF,TGTGCCAGCTCACCAGGGACTAGTGATACGCAGTATTTT
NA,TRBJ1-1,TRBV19,CASKSDRNTEAFF,TGTGCCAGCAAATCGGACAGGAACACTGAAGCTTTCTTT
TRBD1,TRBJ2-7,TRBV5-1,CASRGTGGHEQYF,TGCGCCAGCAGAGGGACAGGGGGCCACGAGCAGTACTTC
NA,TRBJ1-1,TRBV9,CASSVEATTRNAEAFF,TGTGCCAGCAGCGTAGAGGCTACTACCCGAAACGCTGAAGCTTTCTTT
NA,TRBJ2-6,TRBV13,CASSSDSYGGANVLTF,TGTGCCAGCAGCTCGGACTCCTACGGGGGGGCCAACGTCCTGACTTTC
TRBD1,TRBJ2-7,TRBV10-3,CAITPDRTGEQYF,TGTGCCATCACCCCAGACAGGACAGGCGAGCAGTACTTC
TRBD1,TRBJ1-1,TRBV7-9,CASSWDRGQAFF,TGTGCCAGCAGCTGGGACAGGGGGCAAGCTTTCTTT
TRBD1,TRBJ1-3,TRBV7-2,CASSFGQGTNTIYF,TGTGCCAGCAGCTTCGGACAGGGGACGAACACCATATATTTT
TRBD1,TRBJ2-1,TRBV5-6,CASSLRTGAVFGDEQFF,TGTGCCAGCAGCCTTAGGACAGGGGCTGTTTTCGGTGATGAGCAGTTCTTC
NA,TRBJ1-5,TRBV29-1,CSVRSGSSNQPQHF,TGCAGCGTTAGGAGCGGGTCTAGCAATCAGCCCCAGCATTTT
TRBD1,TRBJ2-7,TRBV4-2,CASSQAGTGGIEQYF,TGTGCCAGCAGCCAAGCCGGGACAGGGGGAATCGAGCAGTACTTC
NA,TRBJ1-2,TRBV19,CASRREIYGYTF,TGTGCCAGTAGAAGAGAAATCTATGGCTACACCTTC
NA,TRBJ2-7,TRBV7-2,CASSLVASSGEQYF,TGTGCCAGCAGCTTAGTGGCTAGTTCCGGCGAGCAGTACTTC
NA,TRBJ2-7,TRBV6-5,CASRYRYEQYF,TGTGCCAGCAGGTACCGGTACGAGCAGTACTTC
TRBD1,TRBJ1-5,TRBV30,CAWSMRTGVNQPQHF,TGTGCCTGGAGTATGAGGACAGGGGTGAATCAGCCCCAGCATTTT
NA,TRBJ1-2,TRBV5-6,CASSLVQADYGYTF,TGTGCCAGCAGCTTGGTACAGGCGGACTATGGCTACACCTTC
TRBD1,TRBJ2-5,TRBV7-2,CASSREGTGGLETQYF,TGTGCCAGCAGCAGGGAGGGGACAGGGGGCTTAGAGACCCAGTACTTC
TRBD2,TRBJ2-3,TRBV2,CASILAGGRGTDTQYF,TGTGCCAGTATACTAGCGGGGGGGCGTGGCACAGATACGCAGTATTTT
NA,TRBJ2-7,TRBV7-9,CASSLEPGFPYEQYF,TGTGCCAGCAGCTTAGAACCGGGGTTCCCCTACGAGCAGTACTTC